This T cell receptor beta chain was captured in a study of neurological immune-mediated disorders. TCRdb analysed the 5' RACE reads with MiXCR anew, one entry per CDR3 protein. The sample contains more than 25,000 distinct CDR3 sequences, under 5% of which appear only once. Trimming took off 4 bases at V and 3 bases at J, with 13 bases between the two ends. The CDR3 totals 14 residues. CDR1 is WNHNN, CDR2 SYGVQD, per germline (reference sequence). This clonotype was observed many times. The rearrangement joins TRBV10-1 to TRBJ2-7; no definite D call. The sequence derives from a woman between 40 and 50 years old in good health. The sample comprised CD4+ T cells from blood. The CDR3 region is CASSGRWGSYEQYF. The CDR3 DNA sequence: TGCGCCAGCAGTGGGAGATGGGGTAGCTACGAGCAGTACTTC.